This TCR beta chain was captured by sequencing in a study of blood T cell repertoires in COVID-19. Study processing details: Estimation of nucleated cell counts relied on the amplification of reference gene primers. Repertoires were generated with immunoSEQ multiplex PCR, while TCRdb's copy carries only in-frame clones and drops some. Clone size and V and J calls were adopted from that table, with D and trimming inferred from the DNA. Here the sample spans about 140,000 clones, roughly 80% being singletons. CDR3 length equals 16 residues. V trimming: 0 bases; J trimming: 4 bases; junction bases outside the gene matches: 8. Germline V gives CDR1 SNHLY, CDR2 FYNNEI.

Sequencing used peripheral blood. The TCR was taken from a woman aged 45 to 65 with active or convalescent COVID-19. The V gene is TRBV2, the J gene TRBJ2-5; TRBD2 agrees at 7 bases. The CDR3 is CASSEAGGEWGETQYF. In nucleotides, the CDR3 is TGTGCCAGCAGTGAAGCGGGGGGGGAATGGGGAGAGACCCAGTACTTC.